Below, 8 T cell receptor beta chains from the same sample are listed, as sequenced in a study of blood T cells in healthy people across ages. A sample-barcoded 5' primer and a J-beta primer mix were used in a second PCR of roughly 7 to 11 cycles. TCRdb fed the 5' RACE reads into MiXCR, producing one record per CDR3 protein. The sample includes around 1,500,000 distinct CDR3 sequences, 28% of them seen just once. Sequencing input: blood. Every receptor here comes from a woman aged 25-40 years in good health.

At least ten counts were recorded for this clonotype. The chain joins TRBV4-1 to TRBJ2-7, with D perhaps TRBD1 (6 bases). The CDR3 runs to 22 residues. The ends were cut back, 0 bases at V and 5 bases at J, with 35 bases in the middle. CDR1 and CDR2 from the germline V gene are MGHRA and YSYEKL. CDR3 sequence: CASSQEHPTLSRGPQKTNEQYF. CDR3 coding DNA: TGCGCCAGCAGCCAAGAACACCCTACTTTGAGCAGGGGACCTCAAAAGACTAACGAGCAGTACTTC.

This clonotype was counted at least ten times. A junction end diverges from the germline sequence, so it may reflect a read error. The chain uses TRBV5-1 and TRBJ2-7; 8 nucleotides match TRBD1. This CDR3 is 14 amino acids long. CDR1 and CDR2 from the germline V gene are SGHRS and YFSETQ. The CDR3 spells CASSLDRGRYEQYF. CDR3 in DNA: TGTGCCAGCAGCTTAGACAGGGGCCGCTACGAGCAGTACTTC.

This chain connects TRBV6-5 to TRBJ2-3; D is perhaps TRBD2 (5 bases). V was trimmed by 1 base and J by 3 bases, leaving 8 bases between them. This CDR3 region has 14 residues. Germline CDR1 is MNHEY and CDR2 is SVGAGI. CDR3 sequence: CASSYYGGTDTQYF. CDR3 nucleotides: TGTGCCAGCAGTTACTACGGAGGTACAGATACGCAGTATTTT.

The rearrangement joins TRBV29-1 to TRBJ2-2; 13 nucleotides align to TRBD2. V dropped 7 bases and J dropped 4; count of bases not matched to a gene: 6. Germline CDR1 reads SQVTM; CDR2 reads ANQGSEA. This CDR3 spans 15 amino acids. CDR3 loop: CSARGLAGVTGELFF. The DNA for the CDR3 is TGCAGCGCTCGAGGACTAGCGGGAGTCACCGGGGAGCTGTTTTTT.

The chain recombines TRBV12-3 or TRBV12-4 with TRBJ2-2; no firm D call. Trimming removed 3 bases at V and 6 bases at J, with 14 bases between. CDR3 length: 15 residues. The CDR3 coding sequence is TGTGCCAGCAGTTTCGGCGGCGTAACCCCCGGGGAGCTGTTTTTT. It translates to CASSFGGVTPGELFF.

This clonotype was observed a handful of times. V is TRBV5-1 and J is TRBJ1-1; D not certain. V was clipped by 4 bases and J by 0 bases, with 13 bases between them. CDR3 length equals 15 residues. Germline V lookup: CDR1 SGHRS, CDR2 YFSETQ. CDR3: CASSPRSFMNTEAFF. The CDR3 nucleotides read TGCGCCAGCAGCCCCCGGTCTTTTATGAACACTGAAGCTTTCTTT.

V and J are TRBV14 and TRBJ2-1, with D possibly being TRBD2 (6 bases). Germline V CDR1 and CDR2: SGHDN, FVKESK. Deletions cut 7 bases from V and 10 bases from J, with 11 bases between. CDR3 length equals 11 residues. The CDR3 coding sequence is TGTGCCAGCAACCCTGGACTAGAGCAGTTCTTC. Translating it yields CASNPGLEQFF.

In regard to this clonotype: One junction end disagrees with the germline gene, perhaps due to a read error. The rearrangement joins TRBV11-2 to TRBJ2-7; 9 bases are a match to TRBD1. This CDR3 region has 14 residues. Germline CDR1 SGHAT, CDR2 FQNNGV. CDR3 residues: CASSLDRGSYERYF. The CDR3 DNA follows: TGTGCCAGCAGCTTGGACAGGGGATCCTACGAGCGGTACTTC.